The rows below give T cell receptor beta chains drawn from one sample of a study of blood T cell repertoires in COVID-19. Produced via immunoSEQ multiplex PCR; TCRdb's table is partial and in-frame only. Among approximately 210,000 clones listed, about four fifths were seen once. Source material: peripheral blood. These receptors all come from a woman in her 50s with acute or convalescent COVID-19. Each CDR3 is given with its conserved first and last residue. A D gene is named only where the DNA matches it firmly. Not all rows give a size; the values are once, few, many and, for expanded clones, a class.

j_call clone_size cdr3_length v_call d_call cdr3_aa cdr3_nt
TRBJ2-3 . 14 TRBV9 TRBD2 CASSVVPGGDTQYF TGTGCCAGCAGCGTAGTCCCGGGGGGAGATACGCAGTATTTT
TRBJ2-7 . 17 TRBV7-9 TRBD2 CASSLPGRGPVSYEQYF TGTGCCAGCAGCTTACCAGGGAGGGGTCCGGTCTCGTACGAGCAGTACTTC
TRBJ1-5 . 20 TRBV21-1 . CASSTQKWERGKFGNQPQHF TGTGCCAGCAGCACGCAAAAATGGGAACGGGGAAAGTTCGGCAATCAGCCCCAGCATTTT
TRBJ1-5 . 13 TRBV2 . CASMPARSQPQHF TGTGCCAGCATGCCAGCCAGGTCTCAGCCCCAGCATTTT
TRBJ2-5 . 13 TRBV29-1 TRBD1 CSGRTGGQETQYF TGCAGCGGTAGGACAGGGGGACAAGAGACCCAGTACTTC
TRBJ2-7 . 14 TRBV2 TRBD1 CASRGGQGLGEQYF TGTGCCAGCAGGGGGGGACAGGGGTTGGGCGAGCAGTACTTC
TRBJ2-1 . 20 TRBV7-7 TRBD2 CASSWKTIFRIAGGRNEQFF TGTGCTAGCAGCTGGAAAACAATCTTTAGAATAGCGGGAGGGCGCAATGAGCAGTTCTTC
TRBJ2-1 . 13 TRBV19 . CASSTGGGNEQFF TGTGCCAGTAGTACGGGGGGCGGGAATGAGCAGTTCTTC
TRBJ1-3 . 15 TRBV2 . CASRRIQRSGNTIYF TGTGCCAGCAGGAGAATCCAACGCTCTGGAAACACCATATATTTT
TRBJ2-5 . 13 TRBV10-3 TRBD1 CAISLTGEETQYF TGTGCCATCAGTTTAACAGGGGAAGAGACCCAGTACTTC
TRBJ2-3 . 18 TRBV5-1 TRBD1 CASRWSRDRGQGKDTQYF TGCGCCAGCAGGTGGTCCCGGGACAGGGGGCAGGGAAAAGATACGCAGTATTTT
TRBJ1-4 . 13 TRBV29-1 . CSVRQDSNEKLFF TGCAGCGTTCGGCAGGACTCTAATGAAAAACTGTTTTTT
TRBJ2-1 . 16 TRBV4-2 TRBD2 CASSQDLAGVYNEQFF TGTGCCAGCAGCCAAGATCTAGCGGGGGTCTACAATGAGCAGTTCTTC
TRBJ2-7 . 14 TRBV27 TRBD2 CASSLREGSYEQYF TGTGCCAGCAGTTTGCGGGAGGGCAGCTACGAGCAGTACTTC
TRBJ2-7 . 14 TRBV28 TRBD2 CASSPLAGVNEQYF TGTGCCAGCAGTCCCCTAGCGGGAGTAAACGAGCAGTACTTC
TRBJ1-6 . 15 TRBV18 . CASSRERSVNSPLHF TGTGCCAGCTCAAGGGAGCGGAGTGTGAATTCACCCCTCCACTTT
TRBJ1-1 . 14 TRBV6-5 TRBD1 CASRRTGLNTEAFF TGTGCCAGCAGGCGGACAGGCCTGAACACTGAAGCTTTCTTT
TRBJ2-7 . 14 TRBV29-1 TRBD1 CSVMDREGSYEQYF TGCAGCGTTATGGACAGGGAAGGGTCCTACGAGCAGTACTTC
TRBJ2-3 . 16 TRBV11-3 TRBD2 CASSLDPSGRPDTQYF TGTGCCAGCAGCTTAGATCCTAGCGGGAGACCAGATACGCAGTATTTT
TRBJ2-1 . 16 TRBV28 TRBD2 CASSLSSGNSRNEQFF TGTGCCAGCAGTTTATCTAGCGGGAATAGTAGAAATGAGCAGTTCTTC
TRBJ1-6 . 14 TRBV19 . CASRPREGNSPLHF TGTGCCAGTAGACCCCGGGAGGGGAATTCACCCCTCCACTTT
TRBJ2-1 once 15 TRBV3-1/TRBV3-2 TRBD2 CASSWTSQGGNEQFF TGTGCCAGCAGCTGGACTAGCCAAGGAGGCAATGAGCAGTTCTTC
TRBJ2-2 . 16 TRBV5-1 . CASSLFGSRNTGELFF TGCGCCAGCAGCTTGTTCGGGAGCCGGAACACCGGGGAGCTGTTTTTT
TRBJ2-7 . 13 TRBV11-2 TRBD1 CASSPTGSNEQYF TGTGCCAGCAGCCCGACAGGGAGTAACGAGCAGTACTTC
TRBJ1-1 . 15 TRBV14 . CASSQDGRGGTEAFF TGTGCCAGCAGCCAAGATGGTCGGGGTGGCACTGAAGCTTTCTTT
TRBJ2-5 . 16 TRBV6-1 . CASSVGRRLVRETQYF TGTGCCAGCAGTGTAGGGCGCAGACTAGTGCGAGAGACCCAGTACTTC
TRBJ2-7 . 15 TRBV2 TRBD2 CASSVDSGKGYEQYF TGTGCCAGCAGTGTCGATAGCGGGAAGGGATACGAGCAGTACTTC
TRBJ2-7 . 16 TRBV6-1 TRBD2 CASSGGLADYSYEQYF TGTGCCAGCAGTGGGGGACTAGCGGATTACTCCTACGAGCAGTACTTC
TRBJ2-4 . 14 TRBV6-2/TRBV6-3 . CASSRDSLRNIQYF TGTGCCAGCAGTCGGGACTCTCTGAGGAACATTCAGTACTTC
TRBJ2-3 once 15 TRBV28 . CASSSQGKSAHTQYF TGTGCCAGCAGTAGCCAGGGAAAGTCCGCACATACGCAGTATTTT
TRBJ2-7 . 16 TRBV5-6 TRBD1 CASSFFDRGQFNEQYF TGTGCCAGCAGCTTCTTTGACAGGGGGCAATTTAACGAGCAGTACTTC
TRBJ2-2 . 15 TRBV6-5 . CASSPKVATTGELFF TGTGCCAGCAGCCCGAAGGTAGCTACCACCGGGGAGCTGTTTTTT
TRBJ1-3 . 11 TRBV28 . CASRQGNTIYF TGTGCCTCCCGCCAGGGAAACACCATATATTTT
TRBJ2-3 once 12 TRBV27 . CASSYGEDTQYF TGTGCCAGCAGTTACGGTGAAGATACGCAGTATTTT
TRBJ2-1 . 14 TRBV6-5 TRBD2 CASSLVAGDFEQFF TGTGCCAGCAGTCTCGTAGCGGGGGACTTTGAGCAGTTCTTC
TRBJ2-7 . 13 TRBV27 . CASSLTPTYEQYF TGTGCCAGCAGTTTAACACCCACCTACGAGCAGTACTTC
TRBJ2-7 . 15 TRBV5-1 TRBD1 CASSPDRGLSYEQYF TGCGCCAGCAGCCCAGACAGGGGGCTCTCCTACGAGCAGTACTTC
TRBJ2-3 . 16 TRBV4-2 TRBD1 CASRRIGQGGTDTQYF TGTGCCAGCAGGCGGATTGGACAGGGGGGCACAGATACGCAGTATTTT
TRBJ1-2 . 14 TRBV5-4 . CASSLEGGDMRYTF TGTGCCAGCAGCTTGGAGGGGGGGGATATGCGCTACACCTTC
TRBJ1-5 . 14 TRBV29-1 . CSVSIGGDTQPQHF TGCAGCGTTTCAATAGGGGGGGACACTCAGCCCCAGCATTTT
TRBJ2-5 . 13 TRBV2 TRBD1 CARGQGIAETQYF TGTGCCAGGGGACAGGGGATAGCAGAGACCCAGTACTTC
TRBJ1-5 . 17 TRBV5-8 TRBD1 CASSPPYQDRGVQPQHF TGTGCCAGCAGCCCACCTTATCAGGACAGGGGGGTCCAGCCCCAGCATTTT
TRBJ2-7 . 14 TRBV11-3 TRBD1 CASSYAGGLYEQYF TGTGCCAGCAGCTACGCAGGGGGCCTCTACGAGCAGTACTTC
TRBJ1-2 . 14 TRBV6-5 TRBD1 CASSWTGINYGYTF TGTGCCAGCAGTTGGACAGGGATTAACTATGGCTACACCTTC
TRBJ1-5 . 14 TRBV19 . CASSRRSSNQPQHF TGTGCCAGTAGTAGACGGAGTAGCAATCAGCCCCAGCATTTT
TRBJ1-1 . 15 TRBV5-1 . CASSREGPSYTEAFF TGCGCCAGTTCTAGGGAGGGGCCCTCATACACTGAAGCTTTCTTT
TRBJ2-7 . 15 TRBV3-1/TRBV3-2 TRBD2 CASSPTSGAFSEQYF TGTGCCAGCAGCCCGACTAGCGGCGCCTTCTCCGAGCAGTACTTC
TRBJ1-5 . 17 TRBV21-1 . CASSKASARRGNQPQHF TGTGCCAGCAGCAAAGCTTCCGCCCGGCGGGGCAATCAGCCCCAGCATTTT
TRBJ1-6 . 15 TRBV6-6 TRBD1 CASSYQTGSNSPLHF TGTGCCAGCAGTTACCAGACAGGGTCGAATTCACCCCTCCACTTT
TRBJ2-3 . 14 TRBV10-2 TRBD2 CASSVSGRGDTQYF TGCGCCAGCAGCGTTAGCGGGAGAGGAGATACGCAGTATTTT
TRBJ1-1 . 13 TRBV28 . CASSSRGRTEAFF TGTGCCAGCAGCTCAAGGGGTAGGACTGAAGCTTTCTTT
TRBJ2-5 . 15 TRBV18 TRBD2 CASSPRLAGSETQYF TGTGCCAGCTCACCGAGACTAGCGGGAAGTGAGACCCAGTACTTC
TRBJ2-7 few 15 TRBV5-6 . CASSAVGGSDYEQYF TGTGCCAGCAGCGCCGTAGGGGGTTCGGACTACGAGCAGTACTTC
TRBJ2-1 . 14 TRBV11-2 TRBD2 CASSSGLAGIEQFF TGTGCCAGCAGCTCGGGACTAGCGGGAATTGAGCAGTTCTTC
TRBJ2-7 few 13 TRBV11-2 . CASSLDLSYEQYF TGTGCCAGCAGCTTAGATCTTTCCTACGAGCAGTACTTC